These 14 T cell receptor beta chains were all obtained from the same sample, sequenced in a study of identical twins (dated by TCRdb to 2016 to 2017). Library preparation used 5' RACE. The sequencer was an Illumina HiSeq 2000. The public sequencing data were trimmed at Q25 with fastp and processed into clonotypes with MiXCR by TCRdb, which kept only in-frame beta chains. One record per CDR3 amino acid sequence lists the most common genes and DNA. The table for this sample lists 1.5 million or so distinct CDR3 sequences; about 31% of them were counted only once. The top ten clonotypes cover around 0.3% of the sample. The sequencing sample was made of cord blood. The receptor set was obtained from a newborn girl in good health.

The chain employs TRBV4-1 and TRBJ1-5, with D possibly being TRBD1 (5 bases). Germline V gene lookup returns CDR1 MGHRA and CDR2 YSYEKL. The CDR3 is 16 amino acids. V lost 0 bases and J lost 4, with 13 bases in between. CDR3 sequence (DNA): TGCGCCAGCAGCCAAGATCCCAGGGTAGGAAATCAGCCCCAGCATTTT. Protein: CASSQDPRVGNQPQHF.

The V call is TRBV3-1, the J call TRBJ2-4; 11 bases align to TRBD2. Germline trimming cut 4 bases from V and 14 bases from J; bases unmatched to any gene: 10. The CDR3 sequence is 14 residues long. The germline V gene encodes CDR1 LGHDT and CDR2 YNNKEL (reference sequence). The DNA of the CDR3 is TGTGCCAGCAGCCCGACTAGCGGGGCGTTAGGGGAGTACTTC. Translation gives CASSPTSGALGEYF.

This clonotype was seen just once. J is TRBJ2-3 and V is TRBV29-1, with TRBD2 as a possible D gene (6 bases). The CDR3 has 15 amino acids. Germline assignment: CDR1 SQVTM and CDR2 ANQGSEA. V was pared by 0 bases and J by 0 bases, with 10 bases between. CDR3 in amino acids: CSVEDRSGSTDTQYF. CDR3 DNA sequence: TGCAGCGTTGAAGATAGGAGCGGGAGCACAGATACGCAGTATTTT.

This clonotype appeared a few times. The CDR3 DNA reads as TGCAGTGCTAGAAAGAGGAGCTCCTACGAGCAGTACTTC. Translating gives CSARKRSSYEQYF. The genes are TRBV20-1 and TRBJ2-7; no clear D gene. CDR3 length: 13 amino acids. The germline V and J ends were trimmed by 2 bases and 0 bases, with 8 bases remaining between them. CDR1 is DFQATT, CDR2 SNEGSKA, per germline (reference sequence).

This clonotype was seen more than once but under ten times. The chain carries TRBV2 and TRBJ1-1; 8 bases fit TRBD1. This CDR3 is 15 amino acids long. The V gene's germline CDR1 is SNHLY and CDR2 FYNNEI. V shed 2 bases, J shed 2 bases, and the junction held 4 bases outside the gene matches. CDR3 residues: CASSEPDRGNTEAFF. The CDR3 region has the DNA TGTGCCAGCAGTGAACCAGACAGGGGAAACACTGAAGCTTTCTTT.

About this clonotype: At one boundary the junction diverges from the germline segment, which might be a read error. V is TRBV15 and J is TRBJ2-5; D gene unclear. The germline gives CDR1 LNHNV, CDR2 YYDKDF (reference sequence). The CDR3 consists of 15 residues. This CDR3 is CATSRDGAFQGTQYF. DNA of the CDR3: TGTGCCACCAGCAGAGATGGCGCCTTTCAAGGGACCCAGTACTTC.

The chain combines TRBV4-2 with TRBJ2-3, with 8 bases identical to TRBD2. V shed 1 base and J 3 bases; nucleotides not matched to a gene: 6. This CDR3 comprises 16 residues. The V gene's germline CDR1 is LGHNA and CDR2 YNFKEQ. DNA for the CDR3: TGTGCCAGCAGCCAAGTTCCAGCGGGAGTGACAGATACGCAGTATTTT. It yields the protein CASSQVPAGVTDTQYF.

This rearrangement joins TRBV12-3 or TRBV12-4 to TRBJ2-3; 10 bases match TRBD2. The CDR3 is 16 amino acids. Germline trimming cut 8 bases from V and 2 bases from J; bases unmatched to any gene: 10. The CDR3, as DNA: TGTGCCAGCCGAAGGGGTAGCGGGGGGATCACAGATACGCAGTATTTT. It specifies CASRRGSGGITDTQYF.

V gene TRBV20-1 combines with J gene TRBJ1-5; TRBD1 agrees at 8 bases. The germline V gene has CDR1 DFQATT and CDR2 SNEGSKA (reference sequence). CDR3 length: 15 residues. V shed 0 bases, J shed 7 bases, and the junction held 8 bases outside the gene matches. CDR3 amino acids: CSARDLGQGEQPQHF. DNA of the CDR3: TGCAGTGCTAGAGATCTTGGACAGGGCGAACAGCCCCAGCATTTT.

The chain carries TRBV7-2 and TRBJ1-2; perhaps TRBD1 as D (5 bases). The CDR3 sequence is 13 residues long. Per the germline V gene, CDR1 is SGHTA and CDR2 is FQGNSA. V was pared by 6 bases and J by 4 bases, with 12 bases between. This CDR3 is CASRRTSPYGYTF. The CDR3 DNA reads as TGTGCCAGCAGACGGACATCTCCCTATGGCTACACCTTC.

In regard to this clonotype: One end of the junction is discordant with germline, which a read error may explain. V usage is TRBV12-3 or TRBV12-4 and J usage is TRBJ2-1; D perhaps matches TRBD1 (5 bases). The CDR3 extends over 15 amino acids. The CDR3 region has the DNA TGTGCCAGCAGTCCCCCGCAGGGTAAATACAGTGAGCAGTTCTTC. It is translated as CASSPPQGKYSEQFF.

V and J are TRBV3-1 and TRBJ2-5; D uncertain. Germline V gene lookup returns CDR1 LGHDT and CDR2 YNNKEL (reference sequence). V lost 3 bases to trimming and J lost 3 bases, with 11 bases between them. This CDR3 region has 14 residues. CDR3 residues: CASSHVTNKETQYF. The CDR3 nucleotides are TGTGCCAGCAGCCACGTGACCAACAAAGAGACCCAGTACTTC.

Only a few counts were recorded for this clonotype. The genes are TRBV25-1 and TRBJ1-6; 9 positions match TRBD1. The CDR3 is made up of 14 amino acids. The ends lost 6 bases at V and 10 bases at J; junction bases unmatched: 7. Germline-derived CDR1 and CDR2 are MGHDK and SYGVNS. CDR3 sequence (DNA): TGTGCCAGCAGGGCTGGGACAGGGAAGTCACCCCTCCACTTT. Amino acids: CASRAGTGKSPLHF.

In its sample, this clonotype was seen a few times. The chain couples TRBV7-2 to TRBJ2-3, with 9 bases aligning to TRBD2. The CDR3 consists of 15 residues. With 0 bases clipped from V and 8 bases from J, the junction kept 6 bases outside the gene matches. Germline CDR1 and CDR2: SGHTA and FQGNSA. In DNA form, the CDR3 reads TGTGCCAGCAGCTTAGCTCGCGGGAGGGCCTCTACGCAGTATTTT. Residues: CASSLARGRASTQYF.